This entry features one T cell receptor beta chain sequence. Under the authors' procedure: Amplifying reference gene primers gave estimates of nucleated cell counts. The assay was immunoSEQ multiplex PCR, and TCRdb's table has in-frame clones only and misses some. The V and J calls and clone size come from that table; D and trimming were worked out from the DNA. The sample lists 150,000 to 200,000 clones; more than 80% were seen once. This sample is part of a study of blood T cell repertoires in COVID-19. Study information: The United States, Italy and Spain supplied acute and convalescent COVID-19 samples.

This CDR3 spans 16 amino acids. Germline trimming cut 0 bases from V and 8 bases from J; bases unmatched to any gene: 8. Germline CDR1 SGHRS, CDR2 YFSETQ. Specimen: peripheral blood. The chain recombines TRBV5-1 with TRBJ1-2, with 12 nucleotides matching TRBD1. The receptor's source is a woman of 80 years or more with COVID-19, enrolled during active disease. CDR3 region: CASSLDGTGGVGGYTF. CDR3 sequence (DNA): TGCGCCAGCAGCTTGGATGGGACAGGGGGCGTAGGAGGCTACACCTTC. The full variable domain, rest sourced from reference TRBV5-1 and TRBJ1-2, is KAGVTQTPRYLIKTRGQQVTLSCSPISGHRSVSWYQQTPGQGLQFLFEYFSETQRNKGNFPGRFSGRQFSNSRSEMNVSTLELGDSALYLCASSLDGTGGVGGYTFGSGTRLTVV.